Below are 26 T cell receptor beta chains sequenced from a single sample in a study of blood T cell repertoires in COVID-19. Clones were sequenced by immunoSEQ multiplex PCR, and TCRdb holds only the in-frame ones, with some missing. The sample carries under 300,000 clones, 70% to 90% recorded once. The sequencing input was PBMCs or T cells enriched from blood (not recorded which). The receptors come from a woman aged 40-49 years with acute COVID-19.

The chain is built from TRBV9 and TRBJ2-2; a weak D match, TRBD2 (7 bases). CDR3 length: 20 amino acids. Trimming stripped 4 bases from V and 9 bases from J, with 34 bases between. Germline values: CDR1 SGDLS, CDR2 YYNGEE. Here the CDR3 DNA reads TGTGCCAGCAGCCCCCACTCAGGAAGGGGGGGGATCGCGGGTTATAGGGAGCTGTTTTTT. The encoded protein is CASSPHSGRGGIAGYRELFF.

The chain links TRBV7-2 to TRBJ1-4; unclear D gene. Trimming took 5 bases from V and 3 from J, leaving 13 bases between them. The CDR3 length is 15 residues. Germline V gene lookup returns CDR1 SGHTA and CDR2 FQGNSA. In DNA, the CDR3 is TGTGCCAGCAGCACCACGGGATGGCCTAATGAAAAACTGTTTTTT. It specifies CASSTTGWPNEKLFF.

The genes are TRBV6-5 and TRBJ2-5; the D gene is possibly TRBD2 (5 bases). The CDR3 covers 15 residues. The germline V and J ends were trimmed by 0 bases and 2 bases, with 10 bases remaining between them. Germline CDR1 and CDR2: MNHEY and SVGAGI. The CDR3 sequence is CASSYSLARQETQYF. CDR3 nucleotides: TGTGCCAGCAGTTACTCGCTAGCACGGCAAGAGACCCAGTACTTC.

The rearrangement links TRBV7-2 to TRBJ2-1; the match to TRBD2 covers 14 bases. Unmatched junction bases numbered 3, after V lost 2 bases and J lost 6 bases. CDR1 and CDR2 (germline): SGHTA, FQGNSA. The CDR3 contains 16 residues. For the CDR3, the DNA is TGTGCCAGCAGCTTAAGACTAGCGGGAGGGATCAATGAGCAGTTCTTC. Residues: CASSLRLAGGINEQFF.

The chain recombines TRBV18 with TRBJ2-1; perhaps TRBD1 as D (6 bases). The V end was cut by 9 bases, the J end by 7 bases, with 13 bases between. Germline CDR1 reads KGHSH; CDR2 reads LQKENI. The CDR3 extends over 12 amino acids. In nucleotides, the CDR3 is TGTGCCAGTACAGGGACGAGGAATGAGCAGTTCTTC. It specifies CASTGTRNEQFF.

This chain joins TRBV28 and TRBJ1-2; 8 nucleotides line up with TRBD1. The CDR3 spans 17 residues. Germline loops: CDR1 MDHEN, CDR2 SYDVKM. V was pared by 7 bases and J by 5 bases, with 18 bases of the junction left unmatched. The CDR3 region is CASITGGETQGGYGYTF. The CDR3, as DNA: TGTGCCAGCATCACAGGGGGAGAAACTCAAGGGGGATATGGCTACACCTTC.

The gene calls are TRBV30 and TRBJ1-1; 9 bases match TRBD1. V lost 2 bases to trimming and J lost 4 bases; unmatched junction nucleotides: 2. The CDR3 is 13 amino acids. Germline V gene data show CDR1 as GTSNPN and CDR2 as SVGIG (reference sequence). The CDR3 DNA reads TGTGCCTGGAGTCCGACAGGGGGCACTGAAGCTTTCTTT. Residues: CAWSPTGGTEAFF.

V is TRBV24-1 and J is TRBJ2-1; 7 bases match TRBD1. V trimming: 1 base; J trimming: 9 bases; junction bases outside the gene matches: 14. Germline assignment: CDR1 KGHDR and CDR2 SFDVKD. The CDR3 extends over 17 amino acids. CDR3 residues: CATSDFPAGTAPGEQFF. CDR3 in DNA: TGTGCCACCAGTGATTTCCCGGCTGGGACAGCACCGGGTGAGCAGTTCTTC.

The CDR3 DNA is TGTGCCAGCAGCTCGCCGGACAGGGGTAGAACTGAAGCTTTCTTT. Translating it yields CASSSPDRGRTEAFF. The rearrangement joins TRBV5-4 to TRBJ1-1; 9 nucleotides agree with TRBD1. Germline V CDR1 and CDR2: SGHNT, YYREEE (reference sequence). After removal of 3 bases from V and 5 bases from J, the junction contained 8 bases not matched to a gene. The CDR3 spans 15 residues.

This chain uses TRBV5-1 with TRBJ2-2, with TRBD2 matching over 8 bases. The J segment lost 0 bases and the V segment lost 0 bases, leaving 7 bases of the junction unmatched. Germline V lookup: CDR1 SGHRS, CDR2 YFSETQ. The CDR3 sequence is 18 residues long. This CDR3 reads CASSLAQRGIANTGELFF. The CDR3 nucleotides read TGCGCCAGCAGCTTGGCGCAGCGGGGGATCGCGAACACCGGGGAGCTGTTTTTT. Using reference TRBV5-1 and TRBJ2-2 for the parts outside the CDR3, the full variable domain is KAGVTQTPRYLIKTRGQQVTLSCSPISGHRSVSWYQQTPGQGLQFLFEYFSETQRNKGNFPGRFSGRQFSNSRSEMNVSTLELGDSALYLCASSLAQRGIANTGELFFGEGSRLTVL.

This clone was seen just once. The chain links TRBV19 to TRBJ2-4, with D perhaps TRBD1 (6 bases). Germline V CDR1 and CDR2: LNHDA, SQIVND (reference sequence). The CDR3 consists of 15 residues. With 7 bases removed from V and 0 bases from J, the gap between germline ends came to 13 bases. The CDR3 DNA reads TGTGCCAGTACCTCGGACAGACTAGCCAAAAACATTCAGTACTTC. Translating it yields CASTSDRLAKNIQYF.

Note on this clone: It may be a read error: a sequence one base away is much more abundant. The chain uses TRBV7-2 and TRBJ1-2, with TRBD1 as a possible D gene (6 bases). Germline-derived CDR1 and CDR2 are SGHTA and FQGNSA. This CDR3 comprises 12 residues. Trimming removed 3 bases from V and 6 bases from J, with 8 bases in between. The CDR3: CASSFNRDGYTF. The CDR3 nucleotides read TGTGCCAGCAGCTTCAACAGGGATGGCTACACCTTC.

The chain's CDR3 is CASSLVGEELFF. CDR3 nucleotides: TGTGCCAGCAGCTTAGTGGGAGAAGAACTGTTTTTT. This chain connects TRBV7-9 to TRBJ1-4, with D hard to call. V was trimmed by 1 base and J by 12 bases, leaving 9 bases between them. CDR3 length: 12 residues. Germline V gene sequence: CDR1 SEHNR, CDR2 FQNEAQ (reference sequence).

The chain combines TRBV11-3 with TRBJ2-7; 8 nucleotides agree with TRBD2. From germline, CDR1 is SGHNT and CDR2 YENEEA. The junction had 10 bases not matched to a gene; V was cut back by 3 bases and J by 6 bases. The CDR3 has 15 residues. For the CDR3, the DNA is TGTGCCAGCAGCTTGCGAGCGGGGGTGGGAGGCGAGCAGTACGTC. This sequence encodes CASSLRAGVGGEQYV.

This clone was seen a few times. This chain connects TRBV1 to TRBJ2-7; TRBD2 reflects the table's D call only, with no check against the DNA. TRBV1 is deemed a pseudogene. The CDR3 runs to 18 residues. The CDR3 region is CTSSQNNAGGTSSYEQYV. Written as DNA, the CDR3 is TGCACCAGCAGCCAAAATAACGCGGGCGGGACTAGCTCCTACGAGCAGTACGTC.

The V call is TRBV7-9, the J call TRBJ2-7; no reliable D call. This CDR3 region has 13 residues. Trimming cost V 5 bases and J 4 bases, with 12 bases left between them. Germline loops: CDR1 SEHNR, CDR2 FQNEAQ (reference sequence). The CDR3, as DNA: TGTGCCAGCAGCCCGCCCAACTCATACGAGCAGTACGTC. Amino acids: CASSPPNSYEQYV.

This chain uses TRBV3-1 (or the pseudogene TRBV3-2) with TRBJ2-5; TRBD1 matches at 7 bases. Germline CDR1 reads LGHDT; CDR2 reads YNNKEL (reference sequence). This CDR3 is built from 17 residues. J lost 1 base, V lost 0 bases, and 8 bases had no gene match. The CDR3 sequence: CASSQDPRGTVQETQYF. CDR3 nucleotides: TGTGCCAGCAGCCAAGATCCTAGAGGGACAGTCCAAGAGACCCAGTACTTC.

This clone was found once. The chain links TRBV30 to TRBJ1-4, with no clear D. The ends were cut back, 1 base at V and 4 bases at J, with 13 bases in the middle. Germline V gene sequence: CDR1 GTSNPN, CDR2 SVGIG (reference sequence). The CDR3 contains 15 residues. The CDR3 protein is CAWSGWSTGNEKLFF. Written as DNA, the CDR3 is TGTGCCTGGAGTGGTTGGTCTACGGGTAATGAAAAACTGTTTTTT.

The chain carries TRBV7-2 and TRBJ2-5, with D possibly matching TRBD1 (5 bases). CDR3 length equals 16 residues. Germline assignment: CDR1 SGHTA and CDR2 FQGNSA. V lost 1 base and J lost 5, with 17 bases in between. The CDR3 region has the DNA TGTGCCAGCAGCTTAGGGCAGGGCCGTCGTACTGAGACCCAGTACTTC. This codes for CASSLGQGRRTETQYF.

The chain employs TRBV5-1 and TRBJ2-1, with 9 bases fitting TRBD2. The V gene end was trimmed by 0 bases and the J gene end by 3 bases; junction bases not matched to a gene: 7. Germline V gives CDR1 SGHRS, CDR2 YFSETQ. The CDR3 has 17 amino acids. CDR3 nucleotides: TGCGCCAGCAGCTTGGAGACTAGCGGAAGGATCTACAATGAGCAGTTCTTC. Amino acid sequence: CASSLETSGRIYNEQFF. The entire variable domain, with the rest obtained from reference TRBV5-1 and TRBJ2-1, is as follows: KAGVTQTPRYLIKTRGQQVTLSCSPISGHRSVSWYQQTPGQGLQFLFEYFSETQRNKGNFPGRFSGRQFSNSRSEMNVSTLELGDSALYLCASSLETSGRIYNEQFFGPGTRLTVL.

The chain employs TRBV12-5 and TRBJ2-2; the match to TRBD2 covers 13 bases. This CDR3 contains 17 residues. Germline V gene lookup returns CDR1 LGHNT and CDR2 FRNRAP. V was pared by 7 bases and J by 2 bases, with 7 bases of the junction left unmatched. The CDR3 sequence is CASARGLAGPNTGELFF. The CDR3 DNA sequence: TGTGCTAGTGCCCGGGGACTAGCGGGGCCTAACACCGGGGAGCTGTTTTTT.

The CDR3 DNA sequence: TGTGCCAGCAGCTTCGGGGACAGGGATGAAAAACTGTTTTTT. Residues: CASSFGDRDEKLFF. The chain carries TRBV7-2 and TRBJ1-4; 9 bases align to TRBD1. The germline CDR1 and CDR2 sequences are SGHTA and FQGNSA. This CDR3 region has 14 residues. The V and J ends lost 3 bases and 6 bases, in that order; junction bases with no gene match: 2. Full variable domain (remainder filled in from reference TRBV7-2 and TRBJ1-4): GAGVSQSPSNKVTEKGKDVELRCDPISGHTALYWYRQSLGQGLEFLIYFQGNSAPDKSGLPSDRFSAERTGGSVSTLTIQRTQQEDSAVYLCASSFGDRDEKLFFGSGTQLSVL.

The chain carries TRBV7-2 and TRBJ2-2, with D perhaps TRBD1 (5 bases). The V gene's germline CDR1 is SGHTA and CDR2 FQGNSA. There are 15 residues in the CDR3. Trimming took 3 bases from V and 6 from J, leaving 14 bases between them. The CDR3 loop reads CASSFRTTTPGELFF. CDR3 in DNA: TGTGCCAGCAGCTTCCGGACAACAACACCCGGGGAGCTGTTTTTT.

The chain employs TRBV18 and TRBJ2-3, with 8 bases lining up with TRBD2. The CDR3 totals 14 residues. CDR1 and CDR2 (germline): KGHSH, LQKENI. J gave up 4 bases and V 2 bases, and 2 bases lay outside the gene matches. In DNA, the CDR3 is TGTGCCAGCTCACCAGGAGCGGGAGCAGATACGCAGTATTTT. Its translation: CASSPGAGADTQYF.

V gene TRBV28 combines with J gene TRBJ1-2, with D unclear. Per the germline V gene, CDR1 is MDHEN and CDR2 is SYDVKM. The CDR3 has 11 amino acids. The CDR3 loop reads CATEAGLGYTF. The CDR3 DNA reads as TGTGCGACCGAGGCGGGGTTAGGCTACACCTTC.

V and J are TRBV19 and TRBJ1-1; perhaps TRBD1 as D (6 bases). Trimming took 1 base from V and 1 from J, leaving 10 bases between them. CDR3 length: 15 amino acids. Germline lookup yields CDR1 LNHDA and CDR2 SQIVND (reference sequence). The CDR3 DNA follows: TGTGCCAGTAGTATAGTGGACAGCTCGAACACTGAAGCTTTCTTT. It translates to CASSIVDSSNTEAFF.